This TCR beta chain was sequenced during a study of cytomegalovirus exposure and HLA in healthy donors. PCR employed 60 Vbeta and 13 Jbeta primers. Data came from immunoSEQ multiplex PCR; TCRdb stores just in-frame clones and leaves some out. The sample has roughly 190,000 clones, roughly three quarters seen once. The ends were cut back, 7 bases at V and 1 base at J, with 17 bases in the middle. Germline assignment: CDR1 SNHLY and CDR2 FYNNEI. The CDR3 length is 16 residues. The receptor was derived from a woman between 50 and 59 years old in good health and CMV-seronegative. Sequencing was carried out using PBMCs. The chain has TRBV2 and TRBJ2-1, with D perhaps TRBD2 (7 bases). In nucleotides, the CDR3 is TGTGCCAGCAAGGAGGGGGGGGCAGGGTCCTACAATGAGCAGTTCTTC. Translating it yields CASKEGGAGSYNEQFF. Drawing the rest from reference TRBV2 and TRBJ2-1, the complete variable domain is EPEVTQTPSHQVTQMGQEVILRCVPISNHLYFYWYRQILGQKVEFLVSFYNNEISEKSEIFDDQFSVERPDGSNFTLKIRSTKLEDSAMYFCASKEGGAGSYNEQFFGPGTRLTVL.